This paragraph covers one TCR beta chain sequence. Its antigen is not identified. V shed 0 bases, J shed 4 bases, and the junction held 1 base outside the gene matches. The CDR3 loop spans 15 amino acids. Germline CDR1 reads SGHTA; CDR2 reads FQGNSA. This sample is part of a study of cytomegalovirus exposure and HLA in healthy donors. Nominal health characterized the donors when sampled, though unrecorded immune exposures were likely. Researchers ran the PCR with 60 Vbeta and 13 Jbeta primers. The method was immunoSEQ multiplex PCR; TCRdb's version includes in-frame clones alone and lacks a portion of them. This repertoire comprises fewer than 40,000 clones; its ten largest clones make up roughly 2%. Broader study findings: Presence/absence analyses assumed roughly uniform sequencing depth across donors. A later analysis showed TCR association rates differing by HLA locus, peaking at DRB1 and lowest at HLA-C. HLA alleles were associated with 18,000 or so TCR beta sequences in a later analysis at 0.05 false discovery rate.

The rearrangement links TRBV7-2 to TRBJ2-3, with TRBD2 matching over 10 bases. The clonotype originates from a woman between 40 and 50 years old in good health and CMV-seropositive. The sample was PBMCs. Here the CDR3 DNA reads TGTGCCAGCAGCTTAGCTGGACTAGCGGCAGATACGCAGTATTTT. It encodes CASSLAGLAADTQYF.